The 22 T cell receptor beta chains given below trace back to one sample, sequenced in a study of cytomegalovirus exposure and HLA in healthy donors. The PCR was carried out with 60 Vbeta primers and 13 Jbeta primers. The protocol was immunoSEQ multiplex PCR, while the TCRdb copy is restricted to in-frame clones and leaves out a portion. The sample lists 100,000 to 150,000 clones, under 85% seen once, with about 4.4% in the top ten. The sequenced sample was PBMCs. These receptors were collected from a woman aged 50 to 65 in good health and CMV-seropositive.

This clone was detected a few times. The gene calls are TRBV4-3 and TRBJ1-6, with 12 bases lining up with TRBD1. Germline V gene lookup returns CDR1 LGHNA and CDR2 YSLEER. The CDR3 consists of 16 residues. V dropped 3 bases and J dropped 5; count of bases not matched to a gene: 2. CDR3 loop: CASSQGQGANNSPLHF. CDR3 nucleotides: TGCGCCAGCAGCCAGGGACAGGGGGCGAATAATTCACCCCTCCACTTT.

This clone was observed a handful of times. This rearrangement joins TRBV20-1 to TRBJ2-1; D gene ambiguous. Trimming cost V 6 bases and J 2 bases, with 5 bases left between them. The CDR3 runs 11 residues. In germline, CDR1 is DFQATT, CDR2 SNEGSKA (reference sequence). CDR3 residues: CSALTYNEQFF. For the CDR3, the DNA is TGCAGTGCCCTTACCTACAATGAGCAGTTCTTC.

The chain carries TRBV10-3 and TRBJ2-7; maybe TRBD2 (6 bases). The CDR3 runs to 16 residues. Germline V gene lookup returns CDR1 ENHRY and CDR2 SYGVKD. Trimming left V 5 bases short and J 5 bases short, with 22 bases between. The CDR3 is CAISKGTLFYRDEQYF. As DNA, the CDR3 is TGTGCCATCAGTAAAGGGACTCTATTTTACCGGGACGAGCAGTACTTC.

The rearrangement uses TRBV4-1 and TRBJ2-1, with 8 bases that match TRBD2. The CDR3 length is 15 residues. Trimming removed 5 bases from V and 6 bases from J; junction bases left unmatched: 9. CDR1 and CDR2 (germline): MGHRA, YSYEKL. CDR3 nucleotides: TGCGCCAGCAGCTCAGGACTAGCCCTACTCAATGAGCAGTTCTTC. It codes for CASSSGLALLNEQFF.

The V and J genes are TRBV27 and TRBJ2-7, with D possibly matching TRBD1 (6 bases). This CDR3 comprises 14 residues. Trimming pared 3 bases from V and 2 bases from J, leaving 11 bases between. Germline V gives CDR1 MNHEY, CDR2 SMNVEV (reference sequence). In DNA, the CDR3 is TGTGCCAGCAGTTTGACAGGTGATACCTACGAGCAGTACTTC. It specifies CASSLTGDTYEQYF.

The CDR3 DNA sequence: TGTGCCAGAGGGGGACAGGGGTATGAGCAGTTCTTC. This sequence encodes CARGGQGYEQFF. The rearrangement uses TRBV2 and TRBJ2-1; TRBD1 matches 10 bases. The CDR3 has 12 residues. The ends lost 9 bases at V and 8 bases at J; junction bases unmatched: 4. Germline V gene lookup returns CDR1 SNHLY and CDR2 FYNNEI. Complete variable domain (other parts from reference TRBV2 and TRBJ2-1): EPEVTQTPSHQVTQMGQEVILRCVPISNHLYFYWYRQILGQKVEFLVSFYNNEISEKSEIFDDQFSVERPDGSNFTLKIRSTKLEDSAMYFCARGGQGYEQFFGPGTRLTVL.

This clone was counted a single time. The chain uses TRBV13 and TRBJ2-1; TRBD2 agrees at 10 bases. CDR3 length equals 16 residues. The germline gives CDR1 PRHDT, CDR2 FYEKMQ (reference sequence). Trimming at V came to 4 bases and at J to 4 bases, leaving 7 bases not matched to a gene. The CDR3, as DNA: TGTGCCAGCAGCTCGACCGTAGCGGGGGGTTACAATGAGCAGTTCTTC. Translated, it gives CASSSTVAGGYNEQFF.

This chain connects TRBV5-1 to TRBJ2-5; 7 nucleotides match TRBD1. The germline CDR1 and CDR2 sequences are SGHRS and YFSETQ. This CDR3 spans 14 amino acids. After removal of 6 bases from V and 2 bases from J, the junction contained 7 bases not matched to a gene. CDR3 bases: TGCGCCAGCAAGACAGGGTTCAAACAAGAGACCCAGTACTTC. Its translation is CASKTGFKQETQYF.

V is TRBV5-1 and J is TRBJ2-5, with D possibly matching TRBD1 (6 bases). Trimming cost V 4 bases and J 7 bases, with 17 bases left between them. The germline V gene has CDR1 SGHRS and CDR2 YFSETQ. The CDR3 sequence is 14 residues long. CDR3 nucleotides: TGCGCCAGCAGCCTTGGGGACACGGGGAGGACCCAGTACTTC. It codes for CASSLGDTGRTQYF. Full variable domain (rest looked up from reference TRBV5-1 and TRBJ2-5): KAGVTQTPRYLIKTRGQQVTLSCSPISGHRSVSWYQQTPGQGLQFLFEYFSETQRNKGNFPGRFSGRQFSNSRSEMNVSTLELGDSALYLCASSLGDTGRTQYFGPGTRLLVL.

In regard to this clone: Additional DNA sequences in this sample encode the identical CDR3. This rearrangement joins TRBV7-2 to TRBJ2-3, with D hard to call. With 0 bases removed from V and 1 base from J, the gap between germline ends came to 5 bases. This CDR3 has 14 residues. Germline-derived CDR1 and CDR2 are SGHTA and FQGNSA. CDR3 sequence reads: CASSLARGTDTQYF. The DNA for the CDR3 is TGTGCCAGCAGCTTAGCCCGGGGCACAGATACGCAGTATTTT. The complete variable domain, with remaining parts taken from reference TRBV7-2 and TRBJ2-3, reads GAGVSQSPSNKVTEKGKDVELRCDPISGHTALYWYRQSLGQGLEFLIYFQGNSAPDKSGLPSDRFSAERTGGSVSTLTIQRTQQEDSAVYLCASSLARGTDTQYFGPGTRLTVL.

V is TRBV15 and J is TRBJ2-7; 11 bases map to TRBD1. Germline V gene lookup returns CDR1 LNHNV and CDR2 YYDKDF (reference sequence). The junction had 10 bases not matched to a gene; V was cut back by 5 bases and J by 7 bases. CDR3 length: 15 amino acids. The CDR3 reads CATSPPGQGAGEQYF. CDR3 nucleotides: TGTGCCACCAGCCCTCCTGGACAGGGGGCTGGTGAGCAGTACTTC.

The chain recombines TRBV5-1 with TRBJ2-1; D call uncertain. The V and J ends lost 2 bases and 0 bases respectively, with 6 bases between them. The germline V gene encodes CDR1 SGHRS and CDR2 YFSETQ. The CDR3 sequence is 14 residues long. The CDR3 nucleotides read TGCGCCAGCAGCTTTTCCAGCTCCTACAATGAGCAGTTCTTC. Its protein product is CASSFSSSYNEQFF.

This sequence joins TRBV7-7 and TRBJ2-1, with D possibly matching TRBD1 (6 bases). This CDR3 is 15 amino acids long. Trimming stripped 5 bases from V and 0 bases from J, with 11 bases between. Per germline, CDR1 SSHAT and CDR2 FNYEAQ (reference sequence). CDR3: CASSRGQSSYNEQFF. The CDR3 DNA sequence: TGTGCCAGCAGCCGGGGACAAAGCTCCTACAATGAGCAGTTCTTC.

V and J are TRBV7-2 and TRBJ2-1; 11 nucleotides agree with TRBD2. The ends lost 1 base at V and 12 bases at J; junction bases unmatched: 8. The CDR3 runs 15 residues. In germline, CDR1 is SGHTA, CDR2 FQGNSA. The CDR3 nucleotides are TGTGCCAGCAGCTTAGATCGAGGTAGCGGGGGGGTGCAGTTCTTC. It translates to CASSLDRGSGGVQFF.

The chain is built from TRBV9 and TRBJ1-3; D is ambiguous. The CDR3 is 14 residues long. Germline V gene sequence: CDR1 SGDLS, CDR2 YYNGEE. V lost 5 bases, J lost 0 bases, and 9 bases lay in between. The CDR3 coding sequence is TGTGCCAGCAGTTCGGGGAACTCTGGAAACACCATATATTTT. Translation: CASSSGNSGNTIYF.

V and J are TRBV19 and TRBJ1-6; TRBD1 matches 7 bases. With 8 bases clipped from V and 2 bases from J, the junction kept 3 bases outside the gene matches. Germline V lookup: CDR1 LNHDA, CDR2 SQIVND (reference sequence). The CDR3 contains 14 residues. The CDR3 coding sequence is TGTGCCAGTGTACAGGGGCCCTATAATTCACCCCTCCACTTT. Its translation is CASVQGPYNSPLHF.

CDR3: CASGRGNYGYTF. DNA for the CDR3: TGTGCCAGCGGCAGGGGGAACTATGGCTACACCTTC. The V gene is TRBV25-1, the J gene TRBJ1-2; 7 bases agree with TRBD1. The germline gives CDR1 MGHDK, CDR2 SYGVNS. CDR3 length: 12 amino acids. J was trimmed by 2 bases and V by 8 bases; bases with no gene match: 2.

The chain joins TRBV19 to TRBJ1-2, with 8 bases identical to TRBD1. Trimming took 3 bases from V and 2 from J; bases not matched to a gene: 5. The CDR3 covers 15 residues. Germline CDR1 is LNHDA and CDR2 is SQIVND (reference sequence). CDR3 region: CASSMGRTGNYGYTF. The DNA of the CDR3 is TGTGCCAGTAGTATGGGGCGGACAGGGAACTATGGCTACACCTTC. Looking up the rest from reference TRBV19 and TRBJ1-2 gives the full variable domain: DGGITQSPKYLFRKEGQNVTLSCEQNLNHDAMYWYRQDPGQGLRLIYYSQIVNDFQKGDIAEGYSVSREKKESFPLTVTSAQKNPTAFYLCASSMGRTGNYGYTFGSGTRLTVV.

The V and J genes are TRBV7-9 and TRBJ2-7; D might be TRBD2 (6 bases). From germline, CDR1 is SEHNR and CDR2 FQNEAQ (reference sequence). This CDR3 has 14 residues. Trimming took off 1 base at V and 4 bases at J, with 11 bases between the two ends. The CDR3, as DNA: TGTGCCAGCAGCTTAGGCAGGGAGGATTACGAGCAGTACTTC. This codes for CASSLGREDYEQYF. Using reference TRBV7-9 and TRBJ2-7 for the parts outside the CDR3, the full variable domain is DTGVSQNPRHKITKRGQNVTFRCDPISEHNRLYWYRQTLGQGPEFLTYFQNEAQLEKSRLLSDRFSAERPKGSFSTLEIQRTEQGDSAMYLCASSLGREDYEQYFGPGTRLTVT.

The V gene is TRBV25-1, the J gene TRBJ1-2; 8 nucleotides match TRBD1. V lost 4 bases and J lost 4; bases outside the gene matches: 8. There are 15 residues in the CDR3. CDR1 is MGHDK and CDR2 is SYGVNS in the germline V gene. The CDR3 region is CASSGIDRGTYGYTF. In DNA, the CDR3 is TGTGCCAGCAGTGGTATTGACAGGGGTACCTATGGCTACACCTTC.

V is TRBV4-3 and J is TRBJ2-5; 11 nucleotides match TRBD1. The end of the DNA is better explained by TRBJ2-7, so the J call may be wrong. CDR1 LGHNA and CDR2 YSLEER come from the germline V gene. The CDR3 consists of 16 residues. The CDR3 DNA reads as TGCGCCAGCAGCCAAGTTTCGGGGACAGGGGGCTACGAGCAGTACTTC. Its protein is CASSQVSGTGGYEQYF.

The genes are TRBV4-2 and TRBJ2-7, with 7 bases that match TRBD1. CDR3 length: 15 residues. Looked up from germline, CDR1 is LGHNA and CDR2 is YNFKEQ. The V gene end was trimmed by 4 bases and the J gene end by 7 bases; junction bases not matched to a gene: 13. The CDR3 loop reads CASSLMGQITGEQYF. The DNA of the CDR3 is TGTGCCAGCAGCCTAATGGGACAGATTACGGGGGAGCAGTACTTC.